The sequence of this T cell receptor (beta chain) was determined in a study of T cell responses to AZD1222 COVID-19 vaccine. Sequencing used immunoSEQ multiplex PCR; TCRdb keeps in-frame clones, though not all of them. The sample lists 150,000 to 200,000 clones, around 94% occurring once. Sequences were derived from peripheral blood, sampled 28 days after the second dose of the MenACWY control vaccine. The TCR was taken from an adult who received the MenACWY meningococcal vaccine as a control.

CDR3 nucleotide sequence: TGTGCCAGCAGCCCATTTAGAAACTATGGCTACACCTTC. Translated: CASSPFRNYGYTF. This chain connects TRBV12-3 or TRBV12-4 to TRBJ1-2; D remains unclear. The V gene lost 6 bases and the J gene lost 2 bases, with 10 bases spanning the gap. The CDR3 extends over 13 amino acids.